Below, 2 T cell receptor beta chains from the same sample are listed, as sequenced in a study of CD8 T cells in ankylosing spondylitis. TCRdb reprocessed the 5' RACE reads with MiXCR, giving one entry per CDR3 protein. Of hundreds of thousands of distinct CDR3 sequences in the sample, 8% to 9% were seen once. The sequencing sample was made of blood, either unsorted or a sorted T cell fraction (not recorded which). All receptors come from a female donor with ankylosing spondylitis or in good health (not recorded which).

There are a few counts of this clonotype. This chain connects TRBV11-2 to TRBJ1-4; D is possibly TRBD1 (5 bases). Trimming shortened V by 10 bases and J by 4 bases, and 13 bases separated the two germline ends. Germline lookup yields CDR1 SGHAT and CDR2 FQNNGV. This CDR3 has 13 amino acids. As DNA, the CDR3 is TGTGCCATCCGTGACAGCCTTAATGAAAAACTGTTTTTT. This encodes CAIRDSLNEKLFF.

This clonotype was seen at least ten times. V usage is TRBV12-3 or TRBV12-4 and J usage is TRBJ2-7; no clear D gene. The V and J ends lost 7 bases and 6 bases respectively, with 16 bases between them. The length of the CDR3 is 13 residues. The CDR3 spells CASKKPVGSEQYF. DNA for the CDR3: TGTGCCAGCAAAAAACCCGTGGGGTCCGAGCAGTACTTC.